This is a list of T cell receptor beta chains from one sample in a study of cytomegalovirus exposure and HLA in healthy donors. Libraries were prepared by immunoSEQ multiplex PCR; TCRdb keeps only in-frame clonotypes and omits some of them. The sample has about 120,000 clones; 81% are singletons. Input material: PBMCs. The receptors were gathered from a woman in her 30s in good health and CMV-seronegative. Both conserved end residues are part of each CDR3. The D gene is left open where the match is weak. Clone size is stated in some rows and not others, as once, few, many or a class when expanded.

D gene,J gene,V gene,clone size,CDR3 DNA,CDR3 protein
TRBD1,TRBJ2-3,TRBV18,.,TGTGCCAGCTCACCACCCAGGGGGCGGGATACGCAGTATTTT,CASSPPRGRDTQYF
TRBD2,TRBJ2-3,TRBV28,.,TGTGCCAGCAGTTACCCAGCGGGAGGCCCAGATACGCAGTATTTT,CASSYPAGGPDTQYF
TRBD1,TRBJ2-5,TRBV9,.,TGTGCCAGCAGCGTAGTAGGGACAGGTGGGGGGGAGACCCAGTACTTC,CASSVVGTGGGETQYF
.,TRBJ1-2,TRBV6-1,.,TGTGCCAGCAGTGAAGGGGCAAACGGATCCAATGGCTACACCTTC,CASSEGANGSNGYTF
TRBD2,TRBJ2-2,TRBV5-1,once,TGCGCCAGCAGCAGCGGGACTACGAACACCGGGGAGCTGTTTTTT,CASSSGTTNTGELFF
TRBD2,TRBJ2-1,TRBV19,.,TGTGCCAGTCGGATCAGCGGGAGCAATTCCTACAATGAGCAGTTCTTC,CASRISGSNSYNEQFF
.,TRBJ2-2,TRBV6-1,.,TGTGCCAGCAGTGAAGCTGGCCTGGCTAGCTCGGGCGGGGAGCTGTTTTTT,CASSEAGLASSGGELFF
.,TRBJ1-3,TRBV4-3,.,TGCGCCAGCAGCCAAGATCGGGGGGGACCGGGAAACACCATATATTTT,CASSQDRGGPGNTIYF
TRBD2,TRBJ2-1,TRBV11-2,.,TGTGCCAGCAGCTCAAGGACTAGCTTCCATGAGCAGTTCTTC,CASSSRTSFHEQFF
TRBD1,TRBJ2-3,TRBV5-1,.,TGCGCCAGCAGCTCCGGACAGGCAGCGGATACGCAGTATTTT,CASSSGQAADTQYF
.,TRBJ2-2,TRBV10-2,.,TGCGCCAGCAGTGAGCTGAGCGCCCGGGGGGAGCTGTTTTTT,CASSELSARGELFF
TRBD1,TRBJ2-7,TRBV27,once,TGTGCCAGCAGTTTAAAGGGGACAGGACGGTACGAGCAGTACTTC,CASSLKGTGRYEQYF
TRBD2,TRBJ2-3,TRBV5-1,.,TGCGCCAGCAGCTTGGGGGATGGACTAGCGGGGACGCAGTATTTT,CASSLGDGLAGTQYF
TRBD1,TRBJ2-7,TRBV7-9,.,TGTGCCAGCAGCCCCGGGGACAGGGTCTACGAGCAGTACTTC,CASSPGDRVYEQYF
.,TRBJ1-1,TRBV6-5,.,TGTGCCAGCAGTTACTACCGGGACACCGAAGGGGCTTTCTTT,CASSYYRDTEGAFF
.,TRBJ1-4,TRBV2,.,TGTGCCAGCAGTGAAGAGGAGTCAGCTAATGAAAAACTGTTTTTT,CASSEEESANEKLFF
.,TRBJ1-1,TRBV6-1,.,TGTGCCAGCCTAAACAGGGAGAACACTGAAGCTTTCTTT,CASLNRENTEAFF
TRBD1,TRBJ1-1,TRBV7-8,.,TGTGCCAGCAGCTCTAAAGACAGGGCGAACACTGAAGCTTTCTTT,CASSSKDRANTEAFF
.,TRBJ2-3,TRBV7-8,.,TGTGCCAGCAGCCCTGGGGACAACACAGATACGCAGTATTTT,CASSPGDNTDTQYF
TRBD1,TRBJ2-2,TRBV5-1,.,TGCGCCAGCAGCTTTTGGACAGGGAGCATTGAGGACACCGGGGAGCTGTTTTTT,CASSFWTGSIEDTGELFF
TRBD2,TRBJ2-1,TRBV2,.,TGTGCCAGCTCTATCCCGGGACTAGCGGGGGTTGATGAGCAGTTCTTC,CASSIPGLAGVDEQFF
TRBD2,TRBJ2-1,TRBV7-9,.,TGTGCCAGCAGCTGGCTAGCGGGAGGACCGGGGAATGAGCAGTTCTTC,CASSWLAGGPGNEQFF
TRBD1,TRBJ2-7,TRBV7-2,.,TGTGCCAGCAGCTTAGAGCCGGGACAGGGGGCCTACGAGCAGTACTTC,CASSLEPGQGAYEQYF
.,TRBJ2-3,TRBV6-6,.,TGTGCCAGCAGTTATTCTATCCAAGATACGCAGTATTTT,CASSYSIQDTQYF